This T cell receptor beta chain was captured in a study of blood T cell repertoires in COVID-19. Study-wide background: COVID-19 samples, acute and convalescent, were from the United States, Italy and Spain. From T cells, B-cell-depleted T cells, or PBMCs came the material, which was cDNA or gDNA.

Clones were read by immunoSEQ multiplex PCR, and TCRdb kept only the in-frame ones, dropping some. The table has around 100,000 clones, almost 80% seen once. Trimming took off 6 bases at V and 2 bases at J, with 11 bases between the two ends. Germline V CDR1 and CDR2: MRHNA, SNTAGT. The CDR3 has 14 amino acids. The sequence came from a woman aged 70-85 years with acute or convalescent COVID-19. The sample was peripheral blood. This sequence joins TRBV6-4 and TRBJ2-1, with D maybe TRBD2 (7 bases). The CDR3 here is CASSSGGTYNEQFF. The CDR3 DNA is TGTGCCAGCAGCTCGGGGGGCACCTACAATGAGCAGTTCTTC.